The entry below describes one T cell receptor beta chain. Its recognized antigen is unknown. The input lacks base qualities; no much larger clone sits a single base away. The source of the sample is a study of shared clonotypes between healthy human individuals (dated by TCRdb to the early 2020s). Regarding the complete study: The cohort included a few men and a couple of women between 18 and 49 years of age. Per donor, three plates each were used for CD4 naive and CD4 memory, two for CD8 naive, and one for CD8 memory. The study deeply sequenced blood TCR repertoires of 5 or 6 healthy adults to estimate repertoire size and the extent of clonotype sharing between individuals. Different laboratories and diverse techniques were used to prepare libraries and sequence TCR repertoires, to increase sequencing depth and limit assay-specific biases. Between about 0.85 and 9.5 billion PBMCs per donor were obtained by leukapheresis.

What the research found in general, with its limitations: Because the study included only a small number of donors, the genetic and exposure-history diversity represented was limited. When a few donors were compared, the shared fraction of clonotypes was about 5.5% for naive CD4, more than 3% for naive CD8, 2.3% for memory CD4, and 0.4% for memory CD8. Naive subsets generally had larger estimated clonotype richness than memory subsets. Pairwise subsampling indicated that sequencing depth was expected to affect the degree of clonotype sharing among donors. Compared with non-shared clonotypes, clonotypes shared by all four sorted-subset donors had higher generation probabilities. Rarefaction of sorted-subset datasets indicated incomplete sequencing despite the large sequencing depth. Sampling was limited to blood, and TCR repertoires in tissue likely differ from TCR repertoires in blood.

Using the deep immunoSEQ assay, TCR CDR3 regions were amplified from genomic DNA by multiplex PCR. Extracted genomic DNA from each cell subset was distributed evenly across all wells of several immunoSEQ 96-well plates, and each plate was treated as a replicate. For sorted subsets, 200 to 250 ng genomic DNA, equal to 30,000 to 35,000 T cell genomes, was loaded into each replicate PCR. Purified libraries were measured with a Qubit 3.0 fluorometer, size-checked on a Bioanalyzer 2100, and measured again with the KAPA Library Quantification kit. Every immunoSEQ 96-well plate was sequenced on a dedicated single-read 150-cycle Illumina NextSeq 550 flow cell. The authors' analysis ran thus. Because the immunoSEQ output held only junctional sequences and lacked quality scores, the filtering could not match the filtering applied to full-length reads. To assign V/J genes and CDR3, sequences were annotated using PyIR, a Python wrapper for IgBLAST v1.9, with IMGT germline references. Any read was removed if the V/J assignment was weak (E-value above 1e-6), the CDR3 was missing, or the read contained stop codons, out-of-frame junctions, or ambiguous translated residues. A V3J clonotype was defined by an identical inferred V gene, J gene, and CDR3 amino acid sequence. The percentage overlap between two repertoires was calculated by dividing the number of shared unique clonotypes by the size of the smaller repertoire. Repertoire richness was assessed with RTK rarefaction, the Chao1 estimator, and Recon v2.1 estimates of unobserved clonotypes. For all TCRbeta clonotypes obtained by the gDNA method from a few donors, generation probabilities were computed with OLGA. This immuneACCESS table, as held by TCRdb, lists in-frame sequences with V and J called but not all clones. Of the missing ones, under half trace to an unresolved V gene in checked studies; the others have no known cause. V and J calls and clone size are given by that table; D and trimming were obtained from the DNA. The sample table records some 2.3 million clones; roughly 93% of these occur just once. 0.39% of the sample is in the top ten clones.

Healthy HIV-negative adults with no recently reported acute infections or vaccinations were included as donors. All donors were Caucasian adults living in Nashville, Tennessee, USA. CD4+ T cells were enriched by magnetic negative selection, after which naive cells were positively selected on CD45RA and the negative fraction was taken as the memory subset. After blood collection by leukapheresis, PBMCs were isolated using Ficoll-Histopaque density gradient centrifugation and then cryopreserved in the vapor phase of liquid nitrogen. Purity and quantity of every magnetically sorted T cell population were checked by analytical flow cytometry. From each sorted fraction, genomic DNA was isolated and quantified by UV absorbance on a Nanodrop 2000c. CDR1 and CDR2 are drawn from the germline V gene (reference sequence): MNHEY, SMNVEV. The CDR3, from cysteine to phenylalanine, totals 18 residues. CDR3 DNA only is kept here, 54 bases in frame from base 1. V and J are truncated by 8 bases and 0 bases respectively, leaving an intervening sequence of 23 bases.

This TCR was recovered from a man between 18 and 35 years old in good health. Some clones in this sample may be carry-over from other donors' samples. Sequencing was performed on naive CD4+ T cells from PBMCs. In light of the paper, this sample's cell subset or site label describes: CD45RA+ positively selected. Recombination linked TRBV27 to TRBJ2-1; possibly the D gene is TRBD2, per 6 matching bases. The CDR3 is CASRRVLLNGSSYNEQFF. The bases read TGTGCCAGCCGCAGGGTTCTGCTAAACGGGAGCTCCTACAATGAGCAGTTCTTC.